These 16 T cell receptor beta chains were all obtained from the same sample, sequenced in a study of blood T cell repertoires in COVID-19. Repertoires were generated with immunoSEQ multiplex PCR, while TCRdb's copy carries only in-frame clones and drops some. The repertoire holds about 72,000 clones, around 82% seen once, with 6.6% in the top ten. The specimen was peripheral blood. The receptors were sampled from a man in his 60s with acute or convalescent COVID-19.

The V call is TRBV7-9, the J call TRBJ2-2, with 7 bases that match TRBD1. Germline CDR1 and CDR2: SEHNR and FQNEAQ (reference sequence). After removal of 4 bases from V and 6 bases from J, the junction contained 14 bases not matched to a gene. The CDR3 runs to 17 residues. The CDR3 DNA reads TGTGCCAGCAGCTCACGGGTGGGACAGTTGGGTCCCGGGGAGCTGTTTTTT. Amino acid sequence: CASSSRVGQLGPGELFF.

The chain links TRBV6-2 or TRBV6-3 to TRBJ1-5, with TRBD1 matching over 8 bases. The CDR3 is 15 residues long. CDR1 is MNHEY, CDR2 SVGEGT, per germline. Trimming cost V 5 bases and J 1 base; bases outside gene matches: 4. CDR3 sequence reads: CASSDRTGSNQPQHF. The CDR3 DNA reads TGTGCCAGCAGTGACAGGACAGGGAGCAATCAGCCCCAGCATTTT.

The rearrangement uses TRBV29-1 and TRBJ1-1; 9 bases map to TRBD1. This CDR3 spans 12 amino acids. Germline values: CDR1 SQVTM, CDR2 ANQGSEA. V dropped 3 bases and J dropped 5; count of bases not matched to a gene: 1. CDR3 residues: CSVEGQGTEAFF. Written as DNA, the CDR3 is TGCAGCGTTGAGGGACAGGGTACTGAAGCTTTCTTT. Using reference TRBV29-1 and TRBJ1-1 for the parts outside the CDR3, the full variable domain is SAVISQKPSRDICQRGTSLTIQCQVDSQVTMMFWYRQQPGQSLTLIATANQGSEATYESGFVIDKFPISRPNLTFSTLTVSNMSPEDSSIYLCSVEGQGTEAFFGQGTRLTVV.

In this sample, this clone turned up a few times. The rearrangement uses TRBV3-1 (or the pseudogene TRBV3-2) and TRBJ1-2; weak D call: TRBD1 (5 bases). The CDR3 sequence is 13 residues long. The germline gives CDR1 LGHDT, CDR2 YNNKEL (reference sequence). V was shortened by 3 bases and J by 8 bases, with 13 bases between the two germline ends. The CDR3 protein is CASSHPGRSGYTF. CDR3 bases: TGTGCCAGCAGCCATCCAGGGAGGAGCGGCTACACCTTC.

The sample holds one count of this clone. J is TRBJ2-6 and V is TRBV19, with D perhaps matching TRBD1 (6 bases). This CDR3 comprises 19 residues. Trimming stripped 5 bases from V and 0 bases from J, with 20 bases between. From germline, CDR1 is LNHDA and CDR2 SQIVND (reference sequence). Written as DNA, the CDR3 is TGTGCCAGTAGTCCCTCCGCAGGGGCGCTGTCCTCTGGGGCCAACGTCCTGACTTTC. It codes for CASSPSAGALSSGANVLTF.

The rearrangement links TRBV6-5 to TRBJ2-7; D gene unclear. V dropped 7 bases and J dropped 0 bases, with 7 bases sitting between them. CDR1 is MNHEY, CDR2 SVGAGI, per germline. There are 12 residues in the CDR3. Written as DNA, the CDR3 is TGTGCCAGCAAATCGCGCTCCTACGAGCAGTACTTC. Amino acid sequence: CASKSRSYEQYF.

The V and J genes are TRBV9 and TRBJ1-2; 12 nucleotides agree with TRBD1. This CDR3 is built from 18 residues. V was pared by 4 bases and J by 2 bases, with 12 bases of the junction left unmatched. CDR1 and CDR2 (germline): SGDLS, YYNGEE. Here the CDR3 reads CASSTKGTGGAGNYGYTF. The DNA for the CDR3 is TGTGCCAGCAGCACCAAAGGGACAGGGGGCGCGGGGAACTATGGCTACACCTTC.

This clone was seen a single time. The chain carries TRBV18 and TRBJ2-2, with D hard to call. The CDR3 runs 14 residues. Deletions cut 3 bases from V and 3 bases from J, with 8 bases between. Germline assignment: CDR1 KGHSH and CDR2 LQKENI. CDR3 amino acids: CASSPFSDTGELFF. CDR3 nucleotides: TGTGCCAGCTCACCTTTCTCAGACACCGGGGAGCTGTTTTTT.

This clone was detected only a few times. Other DNA sequences in this sample translate to the same CDR3. The V gene is TRBV5-1, the J gene TRBJ1-3, with unresolved D. The germline V and J ends were trimmed by 2 bases and 1 base, with 7 bases remaining between them. This CDR3 contains 14 residues. Germline assignment: CDR1 SGHRS and CDR2 YFSETQ. CDR3 region: CASSLEGSGNTIYF. Here the CDR3 DNA reads TGCGCCAGCAGCTTAGAGGGTTCTGGAAACACCATATATTTT.

The rearrangement uses TRBV2 and TRBJ1-5; a possible D gene is TRBD1 (6 bases). Trimming cost V 4 bases and J 5 bases, with 15 bases left between them. Germline V gene lookup returns CDR1 SNHLY and CDR2 FYNNEI. The CDR3 length is 15 residues. CDR3 in DNA: TGTGCCAGCAGTGCATTGGGCAGGGGAGATCAGCCCCAGCATTTT. Its protein product is CASSALGRGDQPQHF.

The chain recombines TRBV19 with TRBJ2-1, with 13 bases identical to TRBD2. CDR1 and CDR2 (germline): LNHDA, SQIVND (reference sequence). J gave up 4 bases and V 6 bases, and 6 bases lay outside the gene matches. The CDR3 contains 16 residues. The CDR3 protein is CASSSRTSGGYNEQFF. The DNA for the CDR3 is TGTGCCAGTAGCAGCAGGACTAGCGGGGGTTACAATGAGCAGTTCTTC.

The chain uses TRBV12-3 or TRBV12-4 and TRBJ1-5; no definite D call. The CDR3 has 13 amino acids. V gave up 6 bases and J gave up 9 bases, with 15 bases separating them. The CDR3 reads CASRDSDFGPQHF. CDR3 bases: TGTGCCAGCAGGGATTCCGACTTCGGGCCCCAGCATTTT.

This chain connects TRBV7-9 to TRBJ2-5, with D maybe TRBD1 (5 bases). The CDR3 has 11 amino acids. Trimming removed 5 bases from V and 5 bases from J, with 6 bases in between. Germline V gives CDR1 SEHNR, CDR2 FQNEAQ (reference sequence). The CDR3 loop is CASSRQETQYF. In nucleotides, the CDR3 is TGTGCCAGCAGCCGACAGGAGACCCAGTACTTC.

This clone was detected only once. V gene TRBV7-9 combines with J gene TRBJ2-7, with D possibly being TRBD1 (5 bases). With 1 base removed from V and 2 bases from J, the gap between germline ends came to 9 bases. CDR3 length: 14 amino acids. From germline, CDR1 is SEHNR and CDR2 FQNEAQ (reference sequence). CDR3: CASSLDLGPYEQYF. CDR3 coding DNA: TGTGCCAGCAGCTTAGATTTGGGGCCCTACGAGCAGTACTTC.

V gene TRBV21-1 combines with J gene TRBJ2-3; whether TRBD2, the table's D call, matches the DNA was not checked. TRBV21-1 constitutes a pseudogene. The length of the CDR3 is 18 residues. In DNA form, the CDR3 reads TGTGCCAGCAGCAAAGGAGAGGCTAGCGGGGGGCATAAAGATACGCAGTATTTT. Amino acid sequence: CASSKGEASGGHKDTQYF.

The rearrangement links TRBV5-4 to TRBJ2-7, with 14 bases identical to TRBD2. Trimming removed 4 bases from V and 7 bases from J; junction bases left unmatched: 7. Germline V CDR1 and CDR2: SGHNT, YYREEE (reference sequence). The CDR3 loop spans 15 amino acids. The CDR3 coding sequence is TGTGCCAGCAGCATGGGACTAGCGGGGGCCCAAGAGCAGTACTTC. It encodes CASSMGLAGAQEQYF.